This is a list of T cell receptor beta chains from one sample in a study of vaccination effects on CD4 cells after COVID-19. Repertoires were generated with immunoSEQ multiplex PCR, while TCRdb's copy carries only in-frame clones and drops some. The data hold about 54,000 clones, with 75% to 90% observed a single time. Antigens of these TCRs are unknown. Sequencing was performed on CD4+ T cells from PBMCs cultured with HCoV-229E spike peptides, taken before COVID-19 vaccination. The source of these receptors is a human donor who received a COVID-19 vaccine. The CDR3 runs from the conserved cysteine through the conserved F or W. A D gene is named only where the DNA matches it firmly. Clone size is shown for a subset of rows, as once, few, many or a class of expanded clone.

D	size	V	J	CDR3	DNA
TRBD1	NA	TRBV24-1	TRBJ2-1	CATSDGGTGLYNEQFF	TGTGCCACCAGTGATGGCGGGACAGGGCTCTACAATGAGCAGTTCTTC
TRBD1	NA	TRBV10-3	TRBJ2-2	CAIGQGTGELFF	TGTGCCATCGGACAGGGCACCGGGGAGCTGTTTTTT
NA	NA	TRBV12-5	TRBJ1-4	CASGLSGTGEKLFF	TGTGCTAGTGGTTTGTCCGGGACGGGTGAAAAACTGTTTTTT
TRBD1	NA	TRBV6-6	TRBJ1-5	CASSSRDRSNQPQHF	TGTGCCAGCAGTTCCCGGGACAGGAGCAATCAGCCCCAGCATTTT
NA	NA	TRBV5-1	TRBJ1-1	CASSSRTSSVNTEAFF	TGCGCCAGCAGCTCCAGGACAAGTTCGGTGAACACTGAAGCTTTCTTT
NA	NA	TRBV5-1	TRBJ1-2	CASSLEAGNHYGYTF	TGCGCCAGCAGCTTGGAAGCAGGAAACCACTATGGCTACACCTTC
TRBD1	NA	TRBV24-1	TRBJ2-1	CATSDETGVMNNEQFF	TGTGCCACCAGTGATGAGACAGGGGTCATGAACAATGAGCAGTTCTTC
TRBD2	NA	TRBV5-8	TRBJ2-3	CASPSFPGLAGPSTDTQYF	TGTGCCAGTCCTTCTTTTCCGGGACTAGCGGGGCCTAGCACAGATACGCAGTATTTT
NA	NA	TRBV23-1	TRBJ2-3	CASSRGGTDTQYF	TGCGCCAGCAGCAGGGGTGGCACAGATACGCAGTATTTT
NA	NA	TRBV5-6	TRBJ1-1	CASSLGYSTEAFF	TGTGCCAGCAGCTTGGGATATAGCACTGAAGCTTTCTTT
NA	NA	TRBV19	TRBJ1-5	CASSNWQANQPQHF	TGTGCCAGTAGTAATTGGCAGGCCAATCAGCCCCAGCATTTT
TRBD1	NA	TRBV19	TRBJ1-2	CASSIPLGQENYGYTF	TGTGCCAGTAGTATACCCCTTGGACAGGAAAACTATGGCTACACCTTC
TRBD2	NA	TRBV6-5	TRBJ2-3	CASSPKRGGVDTQYF	TGTGCCAGCAGTCCTAAGCGGGGGGGCGTGGATACGCAGTATTTT
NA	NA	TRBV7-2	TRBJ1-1	CASSLIRQNTEAFF	TGTGCCAGCAGCTTAATTCGGCAGAACACTGAAGCTTTCTTT
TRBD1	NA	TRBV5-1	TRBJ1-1	CASSLKERQGWEGTEAFF	TGCGCCAGCAGCTTGAAGGAAAGACAGGGGTGGGAGGGCACTGAAGCTTTCTTT
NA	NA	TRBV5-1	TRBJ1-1	CASSLDRSNTEAFF	TGCGCCAGCAGCTTAGACAGGTCGAACACTGAAGCTTTCTTT
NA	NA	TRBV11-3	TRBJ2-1	CASSLAGYNEQFF	TGTGCCAGCAGCTTAGCCGGTTACAATGAGCAGTTCTTC
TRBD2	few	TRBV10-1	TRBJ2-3	CASSESFRAGRQDTQYF	TGCGCCAGCAGTGAGTCTTTTAGAGCGGGGCGTCAAGATACGCAGTATTTT
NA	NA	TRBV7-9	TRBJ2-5	CASSFYGGAETQYF	TGTGCCAGCAGCTTTTATGGGGGCGCGGAGACCCAGTACTTC
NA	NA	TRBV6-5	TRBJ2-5	CASSYSGLKGQETQYF	TGTGCCAGCAGTTACTCGGGACTCAAGGGGCAAGAGACCCAGTACTTC
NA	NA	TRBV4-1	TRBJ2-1	CASSLTPGESYNEQFF	TGCGCCAGCAGCCTTACGCCCGGCGAGTCCTACAATGAGCAGTTCTTC
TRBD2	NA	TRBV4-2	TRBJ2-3	CASSREGTSGVISTDTQYF	TGTGCCAGCAGCCGCGAAGGGACTAGCGGGGTTATAAGCACAGATACGCAGTATTTT
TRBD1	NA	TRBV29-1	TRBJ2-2	CSVGQGSTGELFF	TGCAGCGTTGGACAGGGGAGCACCGGGGAGCTGTTTTTT
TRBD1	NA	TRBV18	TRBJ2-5	CASSPGTGRETQYF	TGTGCCAGCTCACCGGGGACAGGGCGAGAGACCCAGTACTTC
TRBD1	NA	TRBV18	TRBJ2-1	CASSQGQSSYNEQFF	TGTGCCAGCTCACAGGGACAGAGCTCCTACAATGAGCAGTTCTTC
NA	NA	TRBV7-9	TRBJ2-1	CASSLGVGRGYNEQFF	TGTGCCAGCAGCTTAGGGGTGGGAAGGGGATACAATGAGCAGTTCTTC
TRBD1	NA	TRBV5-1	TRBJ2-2	CASSLVRTGVSVAGELFF	TGCGCCAGCAGCTTGGTCAGGACAGGGGTCTCCGTAGCCGGGGAGCTGTTTTTT
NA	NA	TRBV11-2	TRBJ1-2	CASSMDRGGYTF	TGTGCCAGCAGCATGGACCGCGGGGGCTACACCTTC
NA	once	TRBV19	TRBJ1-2	CASSIGQGMYGYTF	TGTGCCAGTAGTATCGGGCAGGGAATGTATGGCTACACCTTC
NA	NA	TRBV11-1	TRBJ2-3	CASSFWVTSTDTQYF	TGTGCCAGCAGCTTTTGGGTTACTAGCACAGATACGCAGTATTTT
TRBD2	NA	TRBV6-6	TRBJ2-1	CASSLSGAPGNEQFF	TGTGCCAGCAGCCTAAGCGGGGCCCCGGGGAATGAGCAGTTCTTC
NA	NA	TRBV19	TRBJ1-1	CASSIIDSQGTEAFF	TGTGCCAGTAGTATAATAGACAGTCAAGGCACTGAAGCTTTCTTT
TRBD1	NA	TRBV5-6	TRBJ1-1	CASSFFGQGGRNTEAFF	TGTGCCAGCAGCTTCTTCGGACAGGGGGGGAGGAACACTGAAGCTTTCTTT
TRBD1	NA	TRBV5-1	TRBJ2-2	CASSFLGTGAGELFF	TGCGCCAGCAGCTTTCTAGGGACAGGGGCCGGGGAGCTGTTTTTT